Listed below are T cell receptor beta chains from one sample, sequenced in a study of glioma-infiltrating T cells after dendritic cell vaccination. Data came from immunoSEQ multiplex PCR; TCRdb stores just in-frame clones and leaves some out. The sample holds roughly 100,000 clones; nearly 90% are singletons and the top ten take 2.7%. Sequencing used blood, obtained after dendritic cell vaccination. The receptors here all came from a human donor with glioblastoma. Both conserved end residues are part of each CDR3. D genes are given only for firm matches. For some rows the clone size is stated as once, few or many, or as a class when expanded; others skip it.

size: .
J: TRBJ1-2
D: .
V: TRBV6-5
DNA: TGTGCCAGCAGTGACAGGCCAGCTAACTATGGCTACACCTTC
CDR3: CASSDRPANYGYTF

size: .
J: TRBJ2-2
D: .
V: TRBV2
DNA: TGTGCCAGCATTCCCCTTCGGGGTTCCGGGGAGCTGTTTTTT
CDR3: CASIPLRGSGELFF

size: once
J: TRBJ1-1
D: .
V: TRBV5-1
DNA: TGCGCCAGCAGCTTGGGCGGGAATAGTGAAGCTTTCTTT
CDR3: CASSLGGNSEAFF

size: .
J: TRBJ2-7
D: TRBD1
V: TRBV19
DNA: TGTGCCAGTAGTAGGGACAGTGGATCCTACGAGCAGTACTTC
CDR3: CASSRDSGSYEQYF

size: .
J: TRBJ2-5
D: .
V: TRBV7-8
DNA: TGTGCCAGCAGCCAAGGGGAGGCCGATGGCCAGTACTTC
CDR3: CASSQGEADGQYF

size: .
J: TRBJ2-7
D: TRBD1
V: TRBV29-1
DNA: TGCAGCGTGGCCTGGGACAGGGGGCACGAGCAGTACTTC
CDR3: CSVAWDRGHEQYF

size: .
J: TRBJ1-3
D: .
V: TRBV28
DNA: TGTGCCAGCAGTCAACCGGGTTATGGAAACACCATATATTTT
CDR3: CASSQPGYGNTIYF

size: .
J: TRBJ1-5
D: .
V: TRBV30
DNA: TGTGCCTGGAGTGGCTCGGGGGTTCAGCCCCAGCATTTT
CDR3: CAWSGSGVQPQHF

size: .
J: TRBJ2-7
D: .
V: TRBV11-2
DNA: TGTGCCAGCAGCCCGCCCGGGGGGCTTGACGAGCAGTACTTC
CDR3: CASSPPGGLDEQYF

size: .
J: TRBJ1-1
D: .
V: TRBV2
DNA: TGTGCCAGCAGTAGGGACATTCTCCTGAACACTGAAGCTTTCTTT
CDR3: CASSRDILLNTEAFF

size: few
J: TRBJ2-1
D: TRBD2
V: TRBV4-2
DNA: TGTGCCAGCAGCCCTACTAGCGGGAGCAGCGATGAGCAGTTCTTC
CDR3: CASSPTSGSSDEQFF

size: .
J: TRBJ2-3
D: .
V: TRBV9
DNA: TGTGCCAGCAGCGTAGTACCGGGGGCAGATACGCAGTATTTT
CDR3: CASSVVPGADTQYF

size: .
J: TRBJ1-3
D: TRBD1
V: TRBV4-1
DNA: TGCGCCAGCAGCCAACCCGGACAGGTTGGTGGAAACACCATATATTTT
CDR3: CASSQPGQVGGNTIYF

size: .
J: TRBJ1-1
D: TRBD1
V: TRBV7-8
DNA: TGTGCCAGCAGCTTAGTACAGGGGTACGACACTGAAGCTTTCTTT
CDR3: CASSLVQGYDTEAFF

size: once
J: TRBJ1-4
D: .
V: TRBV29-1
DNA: TGCAGCGTTGAAGGGTTAGTGGAGGGGTCCTCCGAAAAACTGTTTTTT
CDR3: CSVEGLVEGSSEKLFF

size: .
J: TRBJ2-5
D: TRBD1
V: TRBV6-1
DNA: TGTGCCAGCAGTTCTACAGGGGCCAAACAAGAGACCCAGTACTTC
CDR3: CASSSTGAKQETQYF

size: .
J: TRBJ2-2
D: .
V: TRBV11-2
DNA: TGTGCCAGCAGCGCGACTAGGTCCACCGGGGAGCTGTTTTTT
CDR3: CASSATRSTGELFF

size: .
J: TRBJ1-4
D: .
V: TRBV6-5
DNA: TGTGCCAGCAGGCAGCGGGGGCCTGATAATGAAAAACTGTTTTTT
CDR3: CASRQRGPDNEKLFF

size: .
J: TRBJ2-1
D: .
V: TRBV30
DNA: TGTGCCTGGATTAGCGGCAATGAGCAGTTCTTC
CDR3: CAWISGNEQFF

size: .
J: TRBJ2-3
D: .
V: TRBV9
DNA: TGTGCCAGCAGCGACCGGGGGAGCACAGATACGCAGTATTTT
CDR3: CASSDRGSTDTQYF

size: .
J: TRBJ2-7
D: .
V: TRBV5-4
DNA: TGTGCCAGCAGCTACATGGACGGACTCTACGAGCAGTACTTC
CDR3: CASSYMDGLYEQYF

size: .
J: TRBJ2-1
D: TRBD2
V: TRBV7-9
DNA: TGTGCCAGCAGCGTTAGCGGGGTAACCTACAATGAGCAGTTCTTC
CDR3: CASSVSGVTYNEQFF

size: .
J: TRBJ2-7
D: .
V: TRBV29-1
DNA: TGCAGCGTTGCAGGGCGGCTCACTATTGATGAGCAGTACTTC
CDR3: CSVAGRLTIDEQYF

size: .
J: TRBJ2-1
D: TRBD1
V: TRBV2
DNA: TGTGCCAGTTACAGGGGGCTTCCCTACAATGAGCAGTTCTTC
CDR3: CASYRGLPYNEQFF

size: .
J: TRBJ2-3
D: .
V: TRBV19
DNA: TGTGCCAGTAGTACAGGGTCTCGGACAGATACGCAGTATTTT
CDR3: CASSTGSRTDTQYF

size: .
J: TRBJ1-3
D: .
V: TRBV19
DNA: TGTGCCAGTATCGAGACAGGCCGCTCTGGAAACACCATATATTTT
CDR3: CASIETGRSGNTIYF

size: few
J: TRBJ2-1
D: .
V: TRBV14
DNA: TGTGCCAGCAGCCTGCGGTACAATGAGCAGTTCTTC
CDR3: CASSLRYNEQFF

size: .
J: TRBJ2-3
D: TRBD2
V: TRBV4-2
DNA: TGTGCCAGCAGCCCCAGGGCAAGCGGGGCAGATACGCAGTATTTT
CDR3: CASSPRASGADTQYF

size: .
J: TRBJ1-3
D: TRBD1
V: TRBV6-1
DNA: TGTGCCAGCAGTGAAGTGGACAGGGGGGGCACCATATATTTT
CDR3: CASSEVDRGGTIYF

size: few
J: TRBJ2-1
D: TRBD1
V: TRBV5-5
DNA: TGTGCCAGCAGCCTAGGACAGGGGGATGAGCAGTTCTTC
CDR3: CASSLGQGDEQFF

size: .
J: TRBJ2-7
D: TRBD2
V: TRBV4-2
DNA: TGTGCCAGCAGCCAAGAAGAGACTAGCGGATCCTACGAGCAGTACTTC
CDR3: CASSQEETSGSYEQYF

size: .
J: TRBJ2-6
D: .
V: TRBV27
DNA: TGTGCCAGCAGTTTATCGGGGACACGCTCTGGGGCCAACGTCCTGACTTTC
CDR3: CASSLSGTRSGANVLTF

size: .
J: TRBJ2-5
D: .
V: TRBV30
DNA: TGTGCCTTTACGCTGGGAGAAGAGACCCAGTACTTC
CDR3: CAFTLGEETQYF

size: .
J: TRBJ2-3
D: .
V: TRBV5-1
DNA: TGCGCCAGCAGCTTGAAGGGGATTGGGCCAGATACGCAGTATTTT
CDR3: CASSLKGIGPDTQYF

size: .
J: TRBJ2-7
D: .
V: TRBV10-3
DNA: TGTGCCATCAGTTCCACAGGGCACTCCTACGAGCAGTACTTC
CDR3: CAISSTGHSYEQYF

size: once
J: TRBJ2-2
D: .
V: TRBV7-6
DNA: TGTGCCAGCAGCCCCGCGAACACCGGGGAGCTGTTTTTT
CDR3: CASSPANTGELFF

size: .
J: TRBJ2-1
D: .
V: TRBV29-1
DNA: TGCAGCGTAGTGCGCCCGGGGTACAATGAGCAGTTCTTC
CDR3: CSVVRPGYNEQFF

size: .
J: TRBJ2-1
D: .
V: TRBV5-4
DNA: TGTGCCAGCAGCTTGGGTCAAAATGAGCAGTTCTTC
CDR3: CASSLGQNEQFF

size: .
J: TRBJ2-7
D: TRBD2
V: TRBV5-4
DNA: TGTGCCAGCAGCCCCTGGTCTAGCGGGAGCTCCTACGAGCAGTACTTC
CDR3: CASSPWSSGSSYEQYF

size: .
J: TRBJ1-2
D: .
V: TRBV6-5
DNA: TGTGCCAGCAGTTATTTGAGGGACGGGGGGGCTGATGGCTACACCTTC
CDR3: CASSYLRDGGADGYTF

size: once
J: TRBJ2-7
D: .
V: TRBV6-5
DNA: TGTGCCAGCAGTTACACGGCTAGCGCCTACGAGCAGTACTTC
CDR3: CASSYTASAYEQYF

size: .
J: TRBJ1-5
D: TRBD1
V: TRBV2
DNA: TGTGCCAGCAGTGCCGGGACAGGGACTCAGCCCCAGCATTTT
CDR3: CASSAGTGTQPQHF